These 3 T cell receptor beta chains share one sample of origin, sequenced in a study of T cells expressing NK-cell markers (TCRdb year 2020). The library relied on 5' RACE. TCRdb lists the instrument as Illumina HiSeq 2000. The reads underwent TCRdb reprocessing, giving one record for each CDR3 protein sequence and no DNA. This sample's listing comprises 550,000 to 600,000 distinct CDR3 sequences. Under 4.5% of the sample goes to the ten largest clones. Sequencing input: blood T cells: a sorted CD56 or NKG2C T cell subset, CD4+ or CD8+ T cells, or bulk PBMC T cells (not recorded which). These receptors came from a man in his late teens or twenties in good health. Donor details come from another sample of the same person, matched by shared clones.

The chain combines TRBV7-2 with TRBJ2-7. Germline assignment: CDR1 SGHTA and CDR2 FQGNSA. CDR3 length: 14 amino acids. The CDR3 sequence: CASSSQDNTYEQYF. The full variable domain, rest sourced from reference TRBV7-2 and TRBJ2-7, is GAGVSQSPSNKVTEKGKDVELRCDPISGHTALYWYRQSLGQGLEFLIYFQGNSAPDKSGLPSDRFSAERTGGSVSTLTIQRTQQEDSAVYLCASSSQDNTYEQYFGPGTRLTVT.

J is TRBJ2-3 and V is TRBV28; the TCRdb call, TRBD1, lacks DNA for checking. Germline values: CDR1 MDHEN, CDR2 SYDVKM. The CDR3 length is 15 residues. CDR3 sequence reads: CASSKQGRAKDTQYF.

This sequence joins TRBV28 and TRBJ2-7; TCRdb indicates TRBD1, and absent DNA this call remains unverified. Germline V gene data show CDR1 as MDHEN and CDR2 as SYDVKM. The CDR3 has 14 residues. CDR3: CASSSGQASYEQYF.